Described below is a single T cell receptor beta chain sequence and its context. Its antigen remains unidentified. The entry originates in a study of cytomegalovirus exposure and HLA in healthy donors. Both 60 Vbeta primers and 13 Jbeta primers went into the PCR. Assay used: immunoSEQ multiplex PCR; TCRdb lists only in-frame clones, some missing. This sample has about 180,000 clones, with 80% to 85% found just once. Between the trimmed V and J ends, which lost 1 base and 1 base, there was a span of 8 bases. This CDR3 is 15 amino acids long. Germline values: CDR1 SGHAT, CDR2 FQNNGV. General observations from the study: In an earlier analysis, most TCR beta V segments were productive about 87% or about 30% of the time. Relative to equally common others, HLA-associated TCR beta chains showed greater clonal expansion in a later analysis. CMV serostatus was the sole immune exposure data available. Later analysis associated a missense DCLRE1C variant with TCR beta V- and J-gene trimming.

This clonotype originated in a woman aged 30 to 39 in good health and CMV-seronegative. Sequencing was done on a sample of PBMCs. The chain combines TRBV11-2 with TRBJ1-3, with TRBD1 as a possible D gene (6 bases). The CDR3: CASSLVRGSGNTIYF. CDR3 DNA sequence: TGTGCCAGCAGCTTAGTCAGGGGTTCTGGAAACACCATATATTTT.